This T cell receptor beta chain stems from a study of long-term antiretroviral therapy in people with HIV. Investigators performed immunoSEQ version v3.0 at survey level. Using immunoSEQ multiplex PCR, the repertoire was profiled, and TCRdb retains in-frame clones only, with some absent. The data hold 27,000 or so clones, with more than 75% observed a single time. V was pared by 2 bases and J by 3 bases, with 7 bases between. The CDR3 has 13 residues. CDR1 MNHEY and CDR2 SMNVEV come from the germline V gene (reference sequence). This receptor was obtained from a man aged 45 to 65 with HIV. This rearrangement joins TRBV27 to TRBJ1-1; no reliable D call. This specimen consisted of unsorted PBMCs, obtained 2.9 years after starting antiretroviral therapy. In DNA form, the CDR3 reads TGTGCCAGCAGTTTAAAGGATTACACTGAAGCTTTCTTT. Amino acids: CASSLKDYTEAFF.